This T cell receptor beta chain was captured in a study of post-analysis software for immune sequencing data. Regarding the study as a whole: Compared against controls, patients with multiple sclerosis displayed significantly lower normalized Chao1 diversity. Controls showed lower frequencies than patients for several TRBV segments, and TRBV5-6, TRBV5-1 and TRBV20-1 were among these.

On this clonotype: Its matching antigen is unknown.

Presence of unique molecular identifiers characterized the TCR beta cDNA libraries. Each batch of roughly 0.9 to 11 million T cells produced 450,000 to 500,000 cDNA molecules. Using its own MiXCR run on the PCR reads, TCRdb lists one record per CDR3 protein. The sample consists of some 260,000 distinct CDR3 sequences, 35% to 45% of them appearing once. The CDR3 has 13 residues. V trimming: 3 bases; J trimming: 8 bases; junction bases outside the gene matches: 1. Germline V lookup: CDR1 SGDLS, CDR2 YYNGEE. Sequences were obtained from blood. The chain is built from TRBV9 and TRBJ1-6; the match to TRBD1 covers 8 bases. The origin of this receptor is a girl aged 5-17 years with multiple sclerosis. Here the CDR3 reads CASSADRDSPLHF. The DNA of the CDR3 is TGTGCCAGCAGCGCGGACAGGGATTCACCCCTCCACTTT.